This T cell receptor beta chain was sequenced during a study of shared clonotypes between healthy human individuals. Per germline, CDR1 MGHRA and CDR2 YSYEKL. Trimming cost V 0 bases and J 8 bases; bases outside gene matches: 9. The CDR3 is made up of 16 amino acids. Adults of Caucasian background living in Nashville, Tennessee made up all donors. The investigators split CD4+ cells into a CD45RA+ naive subset and a CD45RA-negative memory subset. In the original workflow: ImmunoSEQ junction-only sequences lacked quality scores, so their filtering differed. This table comes from immunoSEQ multiplex PCR, and its TCRdb copy is limited to in-frame clones, with some not included. Clone size and V and J calls were adopted from that table, with D and trimming inferred from the DNA. The sample shows roughly 1,600,000 clones, approximately 98.5% of them seen only once.

The TCR comes from a man aged 30 to 39 in good health. The sequenced sample was naive CD4+ T cells sorted from blood. Subset described: CD45RA+ positively selected. The chain recombines TRBV4-1 with TRBJ2-1, with 8 bases that match TRBD1. The CDR3: CASSQDLRGQGDEQFF. CDR3 bases: TGCGCCAGCAGCCAAGACCTCCGAGGACAGGGCGATGAGCAGTTCTTC.